There are a few counts of the clone carrying this T cell receptor (beta chain). Its antigen is as yet unknown. This entry belongs to a study of siplizumab effects on memory and regulatory T cells. Germline values: CDR1 MGHRA, CDR2 YSYEKL. Trimming took 2 bases from V and 6 from J, leaving 14 bases between them. This CDR3 spans 15 amino acids. General observations from the study: A minor fraction of alloreactive clones, and no more, mapped to unstimulated subsets. Among mappable alloreactive CD4+ clones, the Treg-derived fraction averaged around 63% with siplizumab versus about 26% in controls. Among sequences traceable to unstimulated CD4+ memory cells, alloreactive ones were significantly reduced by siplizumab.

The assay covered 95,000 to 100,000 TCR templates per sample. Profiling relied on immunoSEQ multiplex PCR, and the TCRdb table lists in-frame clones only, not all of them. The data show approximately 50,000 clones, with more than 85% seen just once and 15% to 20% held by the top ten. This receptor was identified in a human donor in good health. J is TRBJ1-5 and V is TRBV4-1; D is possibly TRBD1 (5 bases). Sequencing input: CD8+ T cells sorted from blood. CDR3 amino acids: CASSQQDTGIQPQHF. DNA for the CDR3: TGCGCCAGCAGCCAACAGGACACAGGTATTCAGCCCCAGCATTTT.